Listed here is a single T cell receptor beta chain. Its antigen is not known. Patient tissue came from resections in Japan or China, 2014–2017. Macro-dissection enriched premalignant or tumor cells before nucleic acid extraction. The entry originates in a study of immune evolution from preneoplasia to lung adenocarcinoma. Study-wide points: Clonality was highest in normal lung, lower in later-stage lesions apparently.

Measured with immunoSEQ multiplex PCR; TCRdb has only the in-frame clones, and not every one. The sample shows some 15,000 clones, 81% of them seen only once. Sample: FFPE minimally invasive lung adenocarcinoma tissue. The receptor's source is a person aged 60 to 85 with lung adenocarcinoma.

The CDR3 nucleotides are TGTGCCGGCACCTTGGACAGGACTAGCACAGATACGCAGTATTTT. Residues: CAGTLDRTSTDTQYF. V and J are TRBV27 and TRBJ2-3, with 7 positions matching TRBD1. From germline, CDR1 is MNHEY and CDR2 SMNVEV (reference sequence). The CDR3 length is 15 residues. The junction had 11 bases not matched to a gene; V was cut back by 11 bases and J by 0 bases.